Included here is one T cell receptor beta chain sequence, with context. Its antigen remains undetermined. No clone much larger than this one lies a single base away; base qualities are absent. The immunoSEQ Assay was used to sequence TCR beta CDR3 regions from DNA. Turning to the authors' computational methods: T cell density was computed as TCR beta template counts normalized to usable DNA estimated by amplifying housekeeping genes. The preseqR package was used to estimate richness by extrapolating to 400,000 templates for PBMC samples and to 120,000 templates for tissue samples. Clonality was calculated as one minus Pielou's evenness. Tissue-enriched TCRs were identified through differential abundance testing performed on productive amino-acid clonotypes, with a minimum total count of 5 and an alpha of 0.1. Repertoire overlap between compartments was quantified with the Jaccard Index and Morisita Overlap Index. GLIPH clustered TCR beta CDR3s with public tetramer-defined viral CDR3s; viral motifs required at least three viral sequences plus V-gene enrichment. TCRdb took this table from immuneACCESS and kept in-frame rearrangements with V and J called. Such tables lack part of the clones; where checked against another copy, unresolved V genes explain under half of the gap, and the rest is unexplained. V and J calls and clone size are given by that table; D and trimming were obtained from the DNA. This sample comprises 40,000 to 55,000 clones, about 86% of them detected only once. Approximately 17% of the sample belongs to the ten largest clones.

The data were taken from a study of T cells in localized non-small cell lung cancer (dated by TCRdb to the early 2020s). Regarding the complete study: The study analyzed T cell repertoires of over 200 early-stage NSCLC patients, comparing tumors and uninvolved tumor-adjacent lungs. Of the NSCLC patients, about 130 were male and about 97 were female, and the mean age was approximately 66 years. The cohort comprised roughly 230 treatment-naïve NSCLC patients with resected, localized lung tumors. Points the paper makes about the study in general: Uninvolved tumor-adjacent lung showed the highest T cell clonality, higher than tumor, which suggests more focused antigenic responses in the uninvolved tumor-adjacent lung. Because multi-region sequencing of the tumors was not done, intratumor heterogeneity could not be ruled out. Because the study design was exploratory, TCR variables were selected using unadjusted p-values without false-discovery rate correction. Longer overall survival was associated with higher blood T cell density, whereas shorter survival was associated with higher adjacent-lung clonality. A median of roughly 60 of the top 100 tumor clones were detected in paired uninvolved adjacent lung, and 28 of these tumor clones were also found among the top 100 clones of the paired uninvolved adjacent lung.

At diagnosis, peripheral blood, uninvolved tumor-adjacent lung and tumor were collected and stored as a combination of fresh-frozen and FFPE material. For TCR repertoire profiling, the blood samples were analyzed as peripheral blood mononuclear cells. Per the germline V gene, LGHNA is the CDR1 and YNFKEQ is the CDR2. The junction shows trimming of 0 bases on V and 5 bases on J, plus 7 bases between the germline ends. The CDR3 goes from the cysteine to the phenylalanine over 14 residues. Kept here is only the CDR3 DNA, which spans 42 bases and is read in frame from base 1. This TCR derives from a man aged 35-69 years with stage III lung adenocarcinoma. The rearranged segments are TRBV4-2 and TRBJ2-2; the D gene is possibly TRBD2, with 6 bases matching. The starting material was peripheral blood mononuclear cells, obtained before any cancer treatment. The sequenced DNA is TGTGCCAGCAGCCAAGACGGGGGAACCGGGGAGCTGTTTTTT. Its protein product is CASSQDGGTGELFF.